The 4 T cell receptor beta chains below were found in one sample sequenced in a study of shared clonotypes between healthy human individuals. Assay: immunoSEQ multiplex PCR; the TCRdb copy retains only in-frame clones and omits some. The table records 2 million to 2.5 million clones, about 92% of them present only once. The sample consisted of naive CD4+ T cells from PBMCs. The subset was: CD45RA+ positively selected. The receptor source for this set is a man younger than 35 in good health. Some clones in this sample may be carry-over from other donors' samples.

V gene TRBV2 combines with J gene TRBJ1-1; D is perhaps TRBD1 (6 bases). The CDR3 covers 14 residues. The V gene's germline CDR1 is SNHLY and CDR2 FYNNEI. The germline V and J ends were trimmed by 2 bases and 7 bases, with 14 bases remaining between them. CDR3: CASSENRGSLEAFF. The CDR3 DNA is TGTGCCAGCAGTGAAAATAGGGGGTCTCTTGAAGCTTTCTTT.

This chain joins TRBV18 and TRBJ1-4; the D gene is possibly TRBD1 (5 bases). The CDR3 consists of 15 residues. Germline-derived CDR1 and CDR2 are KGHSH and LQKENI. Trimming pared 1 base from V and 3 bases from J, leaving 9 bases between. CDR3 amino acids: CASSPQGSANEKLFF. In DNA, the CDR3 is TGTGCCAGCTCACCACAGGGGAGCGCTAATGAAAAACTGTTTTTT.

This chain uses TRBV2 with TRBJ2-2, with 7 bases identical to TRBD2. V lost 4 bases and J lost 1; bases outside the gene matches: 3. Germline V gene data show CDR1 as SNHLY and CDR2 as FYNNEI. This CDR3 spans 15 amino acids. CDR3 bases: TGTGCCAGCAGTGTCCTAGCGGAGAACACCGGGGAGCTGTTTTTT. Protein: CASSVLAENTGELFF.

This clone has a single count. The chain uses TRBV7-9 and TRBJ2-2; no definite D call. CDR1 and CDR2 from the germline V gene are SEHNR and FQNEAQ (reference sequence). The CDR3 sequence is 13 residues long. Trimming pared 2 bases from V and 6 bases from J, leaving 7 bases between. CDR3 residues: CASSLYVAGELFF. As DNA, the CDR3 is TGTGCCAGCAGCTTATATGTGGCCGGGGAGCTGTTTTTT.